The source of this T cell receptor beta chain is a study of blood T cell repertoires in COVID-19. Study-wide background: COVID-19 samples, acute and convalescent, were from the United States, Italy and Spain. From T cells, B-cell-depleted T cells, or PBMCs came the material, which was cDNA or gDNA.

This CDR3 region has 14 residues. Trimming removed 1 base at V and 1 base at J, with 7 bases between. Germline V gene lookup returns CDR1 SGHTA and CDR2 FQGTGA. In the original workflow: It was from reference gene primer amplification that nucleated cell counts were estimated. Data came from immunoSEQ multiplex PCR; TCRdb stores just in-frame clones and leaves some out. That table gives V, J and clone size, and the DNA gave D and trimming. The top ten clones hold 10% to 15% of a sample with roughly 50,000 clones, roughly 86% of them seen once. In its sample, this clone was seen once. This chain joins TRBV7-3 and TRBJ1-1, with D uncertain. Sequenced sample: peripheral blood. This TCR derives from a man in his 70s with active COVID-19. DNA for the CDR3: TGTGCCAGCAGCTTAAAAGGCGGGAACACTGAAGCTTTCTTT. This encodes CASSLKGGNTEAFF. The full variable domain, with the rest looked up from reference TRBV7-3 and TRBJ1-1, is GAGVSQTPSNKVTEKGKYVELRCDPISGHTALYWYRQSLGQGPEFLIYFQGTGAADDSGLPNDRFFAVRPEGSVSTLKIQRTERGDSAVYLCASSLKGGNTEAFFGQGTRLTVV.